A single sample gave rise to the 5 T cell receptor beta chains below, sequenced in a study of CD8 T cells in Susac syndrome. A quantity of 0.5 to 1 ug RNA underwent reverse transcription using random hexamers. MiXCR, run by TCRdb on the immunoSEQ multiplex PCR reads, gives a single entry per CDR3 protein. The profile shows roughly 2,100 distinct CDR3 sequences, around 75% of them singletons. For TEMRA sorting, memory subsets were defined by staining for CD27 and CD45RA. Specimen: CD8+ TEMRA cells from PBMCs. The sample's subset: FACS-sorted terminally differentiated effector memory CD8+ T cells re-expressing CD45RA (CD8+ TEMRA). Every receptor here comes from a human donor with Susac syndrome.

This clonotype was detected only a few times. The CDR3 loop is CASSGWEQYF. The CDR3 DNA sequence: TGTGCCAGCAGTGGTTGGGAGCAGTACTTC. The rearrangement links TRBV2 to TRBJ2-7; D is uncertain. This CDR3 has 10 amino acids. Trimming removed 4 bases at V and 7 bases at J, with 5 bases between. Germline values: CDR1 SNHLY, CDR2 FYNNEI.

Only one count was recorded for this clonotype. The chain recombines TRBV7-6 with TRBJ2-5; maybe TRBD1 (6 bases). The CDR3 totals 16 residues. V dropped 1 base and J dropped 3 bases, with 15 bases sitting between them. Germline V gene sequence: CDR1 SGHVS, CDR2 FNYEAQ. CDR3 region: CASSLGGRRGKETQYF. The CDR3 DNA reads TGTGCCAGCAGCTTAGGAGGGCGCAGGGGAAAAGAGACCCAGTACTTC.

A few counts support this clonotype. The chain carries TRBV6-1 and TRBJ2-3; D is unresolved. This CDR3 region has 14 residues. Germline CDR1 reads MNHNS; CDR2 reads SASEGT. Trimming pared 5 bases from V and 1 base from J, leaving 10 bases between. The CDR3 DNA reads as TGTGCCAGCAGTTGGGTTCCGGGCACAGATACGCAGTATTTT. This translates into CASSWVPGTDTQYF.

The chain combines TRBV5-1 with TRBJ2-2; 11 positions match TRBD1. Trimming cost V 3 bases and J 7 bases; bases outside gene matches: 11. CDR1 and CDR2 (germline): SGHRS, YFSETQ. The CDR3 has 17 residues. The CDR3 protein is CASSSSGTGGFGGELFF. The CDR3 coding sequence is TGCGCCAGCAGCTCGTCTGGGACAGGGGGATTTGGCGGGGAGCTGTTTTTT.

The chain recombines TRBV19 with TRBJ1-1; no firm D call. V gave up 1 base and J gave up 4 bases, with 7 bases separating them. The length of the CDR3 is 13 residues. From germline, CDR1 is LNHDA and CDR2 SQIVND (reference sequence). The CDR3 nucleotides read TGTGCCAGTAGTATAGTACCTTCCACTGAAGCTTTCTTT. Its translation: CASSIVPSTEAFF.